These 13 T cell receptor beta chains were sequenced from one sample in a study of T cell repertoires in cytomegalovirus infection. TCRdb reprocessed the reads via MiXCR and lists one record per CDR3 protein. The table includes under 600,000 distinct CDR3 sequences, about 15% detected once. Source material: CD8+ T cells from PBMCs. These receptors were taken from a human donor in good health (CMV status not recorded). Some clones in this sample may be carry-over from other donors' samples.

This clonotype has a count of ten or more. The chain recombines TRBV7-9 with TRBJ2-7; D is undetermined. This CDR3 has 14 residues. Germline V CDR1 and CDR2: SEHNR, FQNEAQ (reference sequence). V lost 1 base and J 3 bases, leaving 10 bases between the germline ends. The CDR3 spells CASSLEGRIYEQYF. CDR3 bases: TGTGCCAGCAGCTTAGAGGGCAGAATCTACGAGCAGTACTTC.

This clonotype was recorded many times. The V gene is TRBV19, the J gene TRBJ1-1; D is possibly TRBD1 (6 bases). The CDR3 consists of 13 residues. CDR1 LNHDA and CDR2 SQIVND come from the germline V gene (reference sequence). V was cut by 7 bases and J by 4 bases, with 13 bases left in between. The CDR3 reads CASTPGGGTEAFF. DNA of the CDR3: TGTGCCAGTACCCCGGGAGGGGGCACTGAAGCTTTCTTT. Supplemented by reference TRBV19 and TRBJ1-1, the full variable domain reads DGGITQSPKYLFRKEGQNVTLSCEQNLNHDAMYWYRQDPGQGLRLIYYSQIVNDFQKGDIAEGYSVSREKKESFPLTVTSAQKNPTAFYLCASTPGGGTEAFFGQGTRLTVV.

This chain links TRBV7-9 with TRBJ2-7; 9 positions agree with TRBD1. This CDR3 is built from 15 residues. Germline V CDR1 and CDR2: SEHNR, FQNEAQ (reference sequence). J gave up 4 bases and V 4 bases, and 8 bases lay outside the gene matches. The CDR3: CASSYRDRELYEQYF. CDR3 nucleotide sequence: TGTGCCAGCAGCTACCGGGACAGGGAACTTTACGAGCAGTACTTC.

This clonotype was detected only a few times. J is TRBJ1-1 and V is TRBV5-5, with D unclear. The germline V gene encodes CDR1 SGHKS and CDR2 YYEKEE (reference sequence). The CDR3 is 13 amino acids. The V gene lost 10 bases and the J gene lost 1 base, with 14 bases spanning the gap. Here the CDR3 reads CASLPRENTEAFF. CDR3 nucleotides: TGTGCCTCCCTCCCCCGCGAGAACACTGAAGCTTTCTTT.

This clonotype was recorded many times. This chain links TRBV7-2 with TRBJ2-2; TRBD2 matches 7 bases. V lost 4 bases to trimming and J lost 6 bases; unmatched junction nucleotides: 14. The CDR3 is made up of 17 amino acids. Germline V gene data show CDR1 as SGHTA and CDR2 as FQGNSA. The CDR3 region has the DNA TGTGCCAGCAGCTCCCGGAGTAGCGGGTTGGCGGCCGGGGAGCTGTTTTTT. This codes for CASSSRSSGLAAGELFF. Drawing the rest from reference TRBV7-2 and TRBJ2-2, the complete variable domain is GAGVSQSPSNKVTEKGKDVELRCDPISGHTALYWYRQSLGQGLEFLIYFQGNSAPDKSGLPSDRFSAERTGGSVSTLTIQRTQQEDSAVYLCASSSRSSGLAAGELFFGEGSRLTVL.

Ten or more counts support this clonotype. The V gene is TRBV7-8, the J gene TRBJ2-3, with 13 nucleotides matching TRBD2. The V gene's germline CDR1 is SGHVS and CDR2 FQNEAQ. The CDR3 covers 19 residues. Germline trimming cut 5 bases from V and 0 bases from J; bases unmatched to any gene: 11. As DNA, the CDR3 is TGTGCCAGCAGCCCTCGACCGGGACTAGCGGGACCTAGCACAGATACGCAGTATTTT. It codes for CASSPRPGLAGPSTDTQYF.

This clonotype was detected ten times or more. V usage is TRBV7-3 and J usage is TRBJ2-2; TRBD2 is a possible D gene (5 bases). Trimming took off 3 bases at V and 2 bases at J, with 10 bases between the two ends. Germline V CDR1 and CDR2: SGHTA, FQGTGA. The CDR3 sequence is 15 residues long. In nucleotides, the CDR3 is TGTGCCAGCAGCTTCGGGGTCCCCAACACCGGGGAGCTGTTTTTT. Translating gives CASSFGVPNTGELFF.

This clonotype was seen a handful of times. V is TRBV20-1 and J is TRBJ1-5; 8 bases are a match to TRBD1. V shed 1 base and J 11 bases; nucleotides not matched to a gene: 13. CDR3 length: 15 residues. Germline CDR1 is DFQATT and CDR2 is SNEGSKA (reference sequence). The CDR3, as DNA: TGCAGTGCTAGAGTGACAGGGGATATGGGGTGGGCCCAGCATTTT. Protein: CSARVTGDMGWAQHF.

This clonotype was detected many times. J is TRBJ2-1 and V is TRBV11-3, with D perhaps matching TRBD2 (6 bases). Trimming removed 0 bases at V and 5 bases at J, with 11 bases between. The CDR3 contains 15 residues. CDR1 is SGHNT and CDR2 is YENEEA in the germline V gene. As DNA, the CDR3 is TGTGCCAGCAGCTTAGATGATTCGGGGGACAATGAGCAGTTCTTC. Protein: CASSLDDSGDNEQFF.

The chain employs TRBV2 and TRBJ2-3; D possibly corresponds to TRBD2 (6 bases). V lost 11 bases to trimming and J lost 2 bases, with 23 bases between them. Germline V gene lookup returns CDR1 SNHLY and CDR2 FYNNEI. The CDR3 spans 16 residues. The CDR3 nucleotides are TGTGCCGGCGACCTTCTAGGGGTAGCGGACACAGATACGCAGTATTTT. The encoded protein is CAGDLLGVADTDTQYF.

The gene calls are TRBV4-1 and TRBJ1-1, with D unclear. Looked up from germline, CDR1 is MGHRA and CDR2 is YSYEKL. V dropped 3 bases and J dropped 4 bases, with 12 bases sitting between them. CDR3 size: 14 residues. The CDR3 DNA is TGCGCCAGCAGCCATCTGGGAGAGACCACTGAAGCTTTCTTT. Translating it yields CASSHLGETTEAFF.

The sample holds many counts of this clonotype. CDR3 nucleotide sequence: TGTGCCAGCAGCCCGAGAGGCCGGAACAATGAGCAGTTCTTC. This gives the protein CASSPRGRNNEQFF. The genes are TRBV12-3 or TRBV12-4 and TRBJ2-1; D remains ambiguous. V gave up 6 bases and J gave up 5 bases, with 14 bases separating them. The CDR3 consists of 14 residues.

This clonotype was picked up one time. A read error may explain this, as a much larger clone is one base away. Since the CDR3 does not end with the conserved phenylalanine or tryptophan, this likely comes from a read error. This rearrangement joins TRBV7-6 to TRBJ1-2; 9 bases align to TRBD1. This CDR3 has 14 amino acids. The junction had 7 bases not matched to a gene; V was cut back by 3 bases and J by 8 bases. Germline assignment: CDR1 SGHVS and CDR2 FNYEAQ. CDR3 sequence: CASSLGTGKAGYTL. The CDR3 nucleotides are TGTGCCAGCAGCTTGGGGACAGGGAAGGCGGGCTACACCTTA.